This TCR beta chain was identified in a study of blood T cell repertoires in COVID-19. The wider study: Donors in the United States, Italy and Spain gave samples during acute or convalescent COVID-19. Nucleic acid was either cDNA or gDNA, and it came from T cells, B-cell-depleted T cells, or PBMCs.

The CDR3 has 17 amino acids. In germline, CDR1 is LNHDA, CDR2 SQIVND (reference sequence). The V and J ends lost 1 base and 9 bases, in that order; junction bases with no gene match: 15. Under the authors' procedure: Reference gene primer amplification in the assay estimated nucleated cell counts. Repertoires were generated with immunoSEQ multiplex PCR, while TCRdb's copy carries only in-frame clones and drops some. That table gives V, J and clone size, and the DNA gave D and trimming. The sample lists 85,000 or so clones, roughly 88% occurring once. This TCR derives from a man aged 45 to 65 with active or convalescent COVID-19. The chain has TRBV19 and TRBJ2-1; 7 bases are a match to TRBD2. The sequenced sample was peripheral blood. The CDR3: CASSIVMATTGGSEQFF. CDR3 coding DNA: TGTGCCAGTAGTATAGTCATGGCCACTACCGGGGGGAGTGAGCAGTTCTTC.